Below are 28 T cell receptor beta chains sequenced from a single sample in a study of cytomegalovirus exposure and HLA in healthy donors. The PCR used 60 Vbeta and 13 Jbeta primers. TCRdb's copy holds only in-frame clones and misses some; the assay was immunoSEQ multiplex PCR. Counted here are 150,000 to 180,000 clones, 70% to 80% occurring once; the ten biggest clones make up 6% to 8.5%. The sequenced sample was PBMCs. All receptors come from a man aged 25 to 40 in good health and CMV-seropositive.

The chain employs TRBV6-5 and TRBJ1-1; a weak D match, TRBD1 (5 bases). The germline CDR1 and CDR2 sequences are MNHEY and SVGAGI. Trimming took off 1 base at V and 3 bases at J, with 12 bases between the two ends. The CDR3 totals 15 residues. CDR3 nucleotide sequence: TGTGCCAGCAGTTACTTCCTTAAGGGGTACACTGAAGCTTTCTTT. It yields the protein CASSYFLKGYTEAFF.

This clone was seen only once. The chain carries TRBV5-6 and TRBJ2-1, with a tentative D call TRBD2 (6 bases). Per germline, CDR1 SGHDT and CDR2 YYEEEE. There are 15 residues in the CDR3. V lost 1 base to trimming and J lost 3 bases, with 11 bases between them. CDR3 nucleotide sequence: TGTGCCAGCAGCTTGTATCAGGGAGGCTACAATGAGCAGTTCTTC. This translates into CASSLYQGGYNEQFF.

The gene calls are TRBV5-1 and TRBJ2-7; 11 nucleotides align to TRBD2. Germline V gene data show CDR1 as SGHRS and CDR2 as YFSETQ. V lost 4 bases, J lost 3 bases, and 3 bases stayed unmatched. The CDR3 loop spans 14 amino acids. The CDR3 DNA is TGCGCCAGCAGCCCCGGGACTAGCGGCTACGAGCAGTACTTC. Translation: CASSPGTSGYEQYF. Drawing the rest from reference TRBV5-1 and TRBJ2-7, the complete variable domain is KAGVTQTPRYLIKTRGQQVTLSCSPISGHRSVSWYQQTPGQGLQFLFEYFSETQRNKGNFPGRFSGRQFSNSRSEMNVSTLELGDSALYLCASSPGTSGYEQYFGPGTRLTVT.

This clone has just one count. The chain carries TRBV30 and TRBJ1-5; D uncertain. Trimming took 5 bases from V and 5 from J, leaving 13 bases between them. CDR1 and CDR2 from the germline V gene are GTSNPN and SVGIG (reference sequence). CDR3 length: 13 residues. The CDR3 DNA is TGTGCCTGGGGGCCGCGGGGTGATCAGCCCCAGCATTTT. Protein: CAWGPRGDQPQHF.

As DNA, the CDR3 is TGTGCCAGCAGTGAATGGTCAGGGGCTGGTCGGACAGATACGCAGTATTTT. Its protein is CASSEWSGAGRTDTQYF. V and J are TRBV25-1 and TRBJ2-3; D is possibly TRBD1 (6 bases). Trimming removed 1 base from V and 3 bases from J, with 17 bases in between. Germline assignment: CDR1 MGHDK and CDR2 SYGVNS. The CDR3 extends over 17 amino acids. Full variable domain (remainder filled in from reference TRBV25-1 and TRBJ2-3): EADIYQTPRYLVIGTGKKITLECSQTMGHDKMYWYQQDPGMELHLIHYSYGVNSTEKGDLSSESTVSRIRTEHFPLTLESARPSHTSQYLCASSEWSGAGRTDTQYFGPGTRLTVL.

The chain has TRBV20-1 and TRBJ2-2; D uncertain. Germline CDR1 is DFQATT and CDR2 is SNEGSKA (reference sequence). This CDR3 contains 11 residues. V lost 0 bases, J lost 7 bases, and 3 bases lay in between. CDR3 region: CSAREYGELFF. The CDR3 DNA reads TGCAGTGCTAGAGAATACGGGGAGCTGTTTTTT.

The chain couples TRBV7-6 to TRBJ2-1; 10 nucleotides align to TRBD2. V shed 1 base and J 10 bases; nucleotides not matched to a gene: 10. Germline V gives CDR1 SGHVS, CDR2 FNYEAQ. There are 16 residues in the CDR3. The CDR3 region is CASSLVGTSAPGEQFF. The CDR3 DNA follows: TGTGCCAGCAGCTTAGTCGGGACTAGCGCCCCGGGAGAGCAGTTCTTC.

The chain is built from TRBV27 and TRBJ1-2, with D possibly TRBD1 on 6 matching bases. The V gene's germline CDR1 is MNHEY and CDR2 SMNVEV (reference sequence). The CDR3 has 14 amino acids. V was trimmed by 3 bases and J by 7 bases, leaving 15 bases between them. Here the CDR3 DNA reads TGTGCCAGCAGTTTCGGGACCGGGACAAGTGGCTACACCTTC. This sequence encodes CASSFGTGTSGYTF.

The chain carries TRBV5-6 and TRBJ1-1, with 9 bases aligning to TRBD1. V was clipped by 4 bases and J by 3 bases; unmatched bases: 4. From germline, CDR1 is SGHDT and CDR2 YYEEEE. The length of the CDR3 is 14 residues. The CDR3 region has the DNA TGTGCCAGCAGCCCGGACAGGGGTGACACTGAAGCTTTCTTT. Residues: CASSPDRGDTEAFF.

The chain carries TRBV27 and TRBJ2-5; D is perhaps TRBD1 (6 bases). The CDR3 totals 14 residues. V lost 5 bases and J 1 base, leaving 11 bases between the germline ends. The V gene's germline CDR1 is MNHEY and CDR2 SMNVEV (reference sequence). The CDR3 sequence is CASSETGPQETQYF. CDR3 bases: TGTGCCAGCAGTGAGACAGGTCCCCAAGAGACCCAGTACTTC.

The chain has TRBV11-1 and TRBJ2-3; perhaps TRBD1 as D (6 bases). The V and J ends lost 5 bases and 2 bases respectively, with 11 bases between them. CDR1 and CDR2 (germline): SGHAT, FQDESV (reference sequence). The CDR3 contains 14 residues. CDR3: CASSPQGFTDTQYF. The DNA of the CDR3 is TGTGCCAGCAGCCCACAGGGATTCACAGATACGCAGTATTTT.

This clone occurred a few times. Other nucleotide sequences in the sample specify the same CDR3. This chain links TRBV29-1 with TRBJ1-3, with 8 positions matching TRBD1. The ends lost 7 bases at V and 4 bases at J; junction bases unmatched: 3. The CDR3 covers 12 residues. Germline CDR1 and CDR2: SQVTM and ANQGSEA. The CDR3 sequence: CSARTGGNTIYF. The CDR3 region has the DNA TGCAGCGCCCGGACAGGGGGAAACACCATATATTTT.

V is TRBV19 and J is TRBJ2-6, with 7 positions matching TRBD1. V dropped 3 bases and J dropped 0; count of bases not matched to a gene: 8. This CDR3 contains 18 residues. Germline V gene lookup returns CDR1 LNHDA and CDR2 SQIVND (reference sequence). The CDR3 DNA reads TGTGCCAGTAGTATGGGACAGACTACCAGCTCTGGGGCCAACGTCCTGACTTTC. Translated, it gives CASSMGQTTSSGANVLTF.

The V gene is TRBV11-2, the J gene TRBJ1-5; no reliable D call. The CDR3 extends over 12 amino acids. Germline-derived CDR1 and CDR2 are SGHAT and FQNNGV. V shed 6 bases and J shed 7 bases, with 10 bases lying between them. CDR3 residues: CASRGEAQPQHF. The CDR3 nucleotides are TGTGCCAGCAGGGGAGAAGCGCAGCCCCAGCATTTT.

The rearrangement uses TRBV7-9 and TRBJ1-1; 10 bases align to TRBD1. Germline V CDR1 and CDR2: SEHNR, FQNEAQ (reference sequence). The CDR3 totals 15 residues. V lost 6 bases and J lost 3; bases outside the gene matches: 7. In DNA, the CDR3 is TGTGCCAGCAGTCGAGGGACAGGGGTTCACACTGAAGCTTTCTTT. Protein sequence: CASSRGTGVHTEAFF.

This rearrangement joins TRBV11-2 to TRBJ1-6; possibly TRBD1 for D (5 bases). Looked up from germline, CDR1 is SGHAT and CDR2 is FQNNGV. The CDR3 extends over 14 amino acids. V dropped 1 base and J dropped 10 bases, with 11 bases sitting between them. The CDR3 DNA is TGTGCCAGCAGCTTAGTACAGGACGGATCACCCCTCCACTTT. Translating gives CASSLVQDGSPLHF.

This chain joins TRBV7-8 and TRBJ2-7; a weak D match, TRBD1 (5 bases). Trimming took 4 bases from V and 1 from J, leaving 11 bases between them. Germline lookup yields CDR1 SGHVS and CDR2 FQNEAQ. The CDR3 sequence is 14 residues long. In DNA form, the CDR3 reads TGTGCCAGCAGCTCATTCAGGGATTCCTACGAGCAGTACTTC. Protein sequence: CASSSFRDSYEQYF.

V is TRBV5-1 and J is TRBJ2-2; 12 nucleotides match TRBD2. Trimming took 2 bases from V and 5 from J; bases not matched to a gene: 10. The CDR3 consists of 18 residues. Germline V gene data show CDR1 as SGHRS and CDR2 as YFSETQ. The CDR3 here is CASSFPSGRAAGTGELFF. Here the CDR3 DNA reads TGCGCCAGCAGCTTCCCTAGCGGGAGGGCCGCGGGGACCGGGGAGCTGTTTTTT.

The V gene is TRBV7-2, the J gene TRBJ2-7, with D perhaps matching TRBD1 (7 bases). The V gene's germline CDR1 is SGHTA and CDR2 FQGNSA. V shed 8 bases and J shed 6 bases, with 11 bases lying between them. CDR3 length equals 11 residues. CDR3 DNA: TGTGCCAGCTCCAGGGGGGTCGAGCAGTACTTC. As protein: CASSRGVEQYF. Based on the CDR3 plus reference TRBV7-2 and TRBJ2-7, the full variable domain is GAGVSQSPSNKVTEKGKDVELRCDPISGHTALYWYRQSLGQGLEFLIYFQGNSAPDKSGLPSDRFSAERTGGSVSTLTIQRTQQEDSAVYLCASSRGVEQYFGPGTRLTVT.

The J gene is TRBJ2-3, the V gene TRBV29-1, with TRBD2 matching 8 bases. The germline V gene has CDR1 SQVTM and CDR2 ANQGSEA. This CDR3 has 13 residues. CDR3: CVGGGLVSDTQYF. The CDR3 DNA is TGCGTCGGGGGGGGACTAGTGTCAGATACGCAGTATTTT.

The genes are TRBV13 and TRBJ2-7; 11 nucleotides match TRBD2. The junction had 5 bases not matched to a gene; V was cut back by 2 bases and J by 5 bases. Germline CDR1 PRHDT, CDR2 FYEKMQ (reference sequence). The CDR3 spans 15 residues. The chain's CDR3 is CASSLLAGGRDEQYF. The CDR3 coding sequence is TGTGCCAGCAGCTTATTAGCGGGGGGGCGGGACGAGCAGTACTTC.

The V gene is TRBV19, the J gene TRBJ1-6, with TRBD1 identical over 7 bases. This CDR3 is 15 amino acids long. CDR1 and CDR2 (germline): LNHDA, SQIVND (reference sequence). V was clipped by 5 bases and J by 7 bases; unmatched bases: 8. In nucleotides, the CDR3 is TGTGCCAGTAGTCTCTCGGGACAGCTCAATTCACCCCTCCACTTT. Translation: CASSLSGQLNSPLHF.

This sequence joins TRBV4-3 and TRBJ1-4, with D unclear. Germline V gene data show CDR1 as LGHNA and CDR2 as YSLEER. The germline V and J ends were trimmed by 0 bases and 13 bases, with 12 bases remaining between them. The CDR3 has 13 residues. CDR3 protein: CASSQDMGVRLFF. The CDR3 bases are TGCGCCAGCAGCCAAGATATGGGAGTTCGACTGTTTTTT.

The chain has TRBV25-1 and TRBJ2-5, with TRBD1 matching over 10 bases. The CDR3 extends over 14 amino acids. CDR1 is MGHDK, CDR2 SYGVNS, per germline. The V and J ends lost 8 bases and 2 bases, in that order; junction bases with no gene match: 5. CDR3 amino acids: CASWTGGLQETQYF. For the CDR3, the DNA is TGTGCCAGCTGGACAGGGGGGTTACAAGAGACCCAGTACTTC.

V and J are TRBV19 and TRBJ2-1; 9 bases match TRBD2. Germline V gene data show CDR1 as LNHDA and CDR2 as SQIVND (reference sequence). The CDR3 spans 14 residues. V lost 6 bases to trimming and J lost 6 bases; unmatched junction nucleotides: 6. CDR3 coding DNA: TGTGCCAGTAGAAAACTAGCGGGTTCCAATGAGCAGTTCTTC. Translated, it gives CASRKLAGSNEQFF.

The rearrangement uses TRBV6-1 and TRBJ2-5; TRBD1 agrees at 11 bases. After removal of 4 bases from V and 4 bases from J, the junction contained 5 bases not matched to a gene. The CDR3 is made up of 15 amino acids. From germline, CDR1 is MNHNS and CDR2 SASEGT. CDR3 coding DNA: TGTGCCAGCAGTGTTGGACAGGGGGCAATAGAGACCCAGTACTTC. Protein sequence: CASSVGQGAIETQYF.

The chain joins TRBV7-6 to TRBJ1-1, with TRBD1 matching 8 bases. Germline CDR1 and CDR2: SGHVS and FNYEAQ. V shed 4 bases, J shed 6 bases, and the junction held 10 bases outside the gene matches. This CDR3 contains 15 residues. CDR3 DNA sequence: TGTGCCAGCAGCTCCCGACAGGGGACGTCCCCTGAAGCTTTCTTT. Translated: CASSSRQGTSPEAFF.

The genes are TRBV7-9 and TRBJ1-2; unclear D gene. The V and J ends lost 1 base and 1 base respectively, with 10 bases between them. Germline V gives CDR1 SEHNR, CDR2 FQNEAQ (reference sequence). This CDR3 has 15 residues. The CDR3 DNA reads TGTGCCAGCAGCTTAGAACAGCAGTTTAACTATGGCTACACCTTC. It codes for CASSLEQQFNYGYTF.